This T cell receptor (beta chain) originates from a study of blood T cell repertoires in COVID-19. CDR3 length equals 16 residues. Germline lookup yields CDR1 SGHTA and CDR2 FQGTGA. The germline V and J ends were trimmed by 3 bases and 4 bases, with 19 bases remaining between them. TCRdb keeps only in-frame clones here, not all; method: immunoSEQ multiplex PCR. The profile covers some 130,000 clones, with 80% to 85% appearing a single time and around 12% taken by the ten largest. Source material: peripheral blood. The clonotype was recovered from a young woman who had recovered from COVID-19. The rearrangement links TRBV7-3 to TRBJ2-7, with D possibly being TRBD1 (5 bases). In DNA form, the CDR3 reads TGTGCCAGCAGCTTTAGGGGCCCCCCCAATCCTTACGAGCAGTACTTC. It is translated as CASSFRGPPNPYEQYF.